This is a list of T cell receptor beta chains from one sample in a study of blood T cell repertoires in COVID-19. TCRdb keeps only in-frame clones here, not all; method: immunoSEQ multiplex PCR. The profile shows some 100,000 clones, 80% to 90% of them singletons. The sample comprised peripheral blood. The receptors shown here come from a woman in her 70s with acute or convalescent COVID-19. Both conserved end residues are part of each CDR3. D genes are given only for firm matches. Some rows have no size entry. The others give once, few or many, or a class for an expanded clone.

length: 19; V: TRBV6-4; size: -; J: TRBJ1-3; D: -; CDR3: CASSDSKRGRREDGNTIYF; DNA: TGTGCCAGCAGTGACTCTAAACGGGGTCGGAGGGAGGATGGAAACACCATATATTTT
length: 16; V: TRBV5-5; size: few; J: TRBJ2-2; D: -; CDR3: CASSLKGQTNTGELFF; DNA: TGTGCCAGCAGCCTAAAAGGACAGACGAACACCGGGGAGCTGTTTTTT
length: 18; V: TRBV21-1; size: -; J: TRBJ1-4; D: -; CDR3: CASSKFNVRGNHNEKLFF; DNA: TGTGCCAGCAGCAAATTTAACGTCAGGGGCAACCATAATGAAAAACTGTTTTTT
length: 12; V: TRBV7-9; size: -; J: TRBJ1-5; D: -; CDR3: CASTYGGQPQHF; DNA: TGTGCCAGCACCTACGGGGGGCAGCCCCAGCATTTT
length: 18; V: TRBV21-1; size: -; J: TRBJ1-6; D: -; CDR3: CVSSKVYKSSGKNSPLHF; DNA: TGTGTCAGCAGCAAGGTATACAAGAGCTCGGGGAAAAATTCACCCCTCCACTTT
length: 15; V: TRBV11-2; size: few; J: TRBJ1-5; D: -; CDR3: CASSLDGSSNQPQHF; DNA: TGTGCCAGCAGCTTAGATGGGAGTAGCAATCAGCCCCAGCATTTT
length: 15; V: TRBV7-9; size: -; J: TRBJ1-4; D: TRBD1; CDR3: CASSGWDRGGEKLFF; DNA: TGTGCCAGCAGCGGATGGGACAGGGGTGGGGAAAAACTGTTTTTT
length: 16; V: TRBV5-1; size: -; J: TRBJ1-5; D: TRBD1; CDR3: CASSLGTGENGQPQHF; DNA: TGCGCCAGCAGCTTAGGAACAGGGGAGAATGGGCAGCCCCAGCATTTT
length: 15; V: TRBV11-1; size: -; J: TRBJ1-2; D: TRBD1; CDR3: CASSPDRASNYGYTF; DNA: TGTGCCAGCAGCCCAGACAGGGCCTCTAACTATGGCTACACCTTC
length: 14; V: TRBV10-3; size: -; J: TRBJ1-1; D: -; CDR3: CAISPTTGIYEAFF; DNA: TGTGCCATCAGTCCAACGACAGGAATTTACGAAGCTTTCTTT
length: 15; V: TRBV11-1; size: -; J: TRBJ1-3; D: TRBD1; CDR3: CASSRGTGKEDTIYF; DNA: TGTGCCAGCAGCCGTGGGACAGGGAAGGAGGACACCATATATTTT
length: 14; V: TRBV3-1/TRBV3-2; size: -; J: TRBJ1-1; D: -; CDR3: CASSWNPGYTEAFF; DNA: TGTGCCAGCAGCTGGAATCCGGGGTACACTGAAGCTTTCTTT
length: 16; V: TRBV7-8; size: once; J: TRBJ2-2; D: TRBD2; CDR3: CASSLARGANTGELFF; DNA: TGTGCCAGCAGCTTAGCCCGGGGGGCGAACACCGGGGAGCTGTTTTTT
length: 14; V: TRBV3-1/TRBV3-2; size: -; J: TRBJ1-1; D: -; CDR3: CASSRLGGDTEAFF; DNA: TGTGCCAGCAGCCGGCTGGGAGGGGACACTGAAGCTTTCTTT
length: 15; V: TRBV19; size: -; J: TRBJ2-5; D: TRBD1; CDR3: CASSMVGQGSETQYF; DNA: TGTGCCAGTAGTATGGTGGGACAGGGTTCAGAGACCCAGTACTTC
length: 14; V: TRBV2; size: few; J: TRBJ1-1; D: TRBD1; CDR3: CASSMDRGVAEAFF; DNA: TGTGCCAGCAGTATGGACAGGGGTGTCGCTGAAGCTTTCTTT
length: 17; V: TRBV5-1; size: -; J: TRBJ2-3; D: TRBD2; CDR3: CASSLETSGSLADTQYF; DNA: TGCGCCAGCAGCTTGGAGACTAGCGGGAGTTTGGCAGATACGCAGTATTTT
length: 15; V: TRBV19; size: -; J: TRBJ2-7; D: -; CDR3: CASSIGLGTRSEQYF; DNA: TGTGCCAGTAGTATAGGTCTGGGCACGCGTAGCGAGCAGTACTTC
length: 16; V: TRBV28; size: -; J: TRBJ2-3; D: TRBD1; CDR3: CASSTNDDRVTDTQYF; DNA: TGTGCCAGCAGTACGAACGACGACAGGGTCACAGATACGCAGTATTTT
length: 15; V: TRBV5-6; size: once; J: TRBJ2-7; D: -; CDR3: CASSLAGSGFREQYF; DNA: TGTGCCAGCAGCTTGGCCGGGTCCGGGTTTCGGGAGCAGTACTTC
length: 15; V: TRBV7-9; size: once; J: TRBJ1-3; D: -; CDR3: CASSLDRTPGNTIYF; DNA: TGTGCCAGCAGCTTAGACCGGACACCCGGAAACACCATATATTTT
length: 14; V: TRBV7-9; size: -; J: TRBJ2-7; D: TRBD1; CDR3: CASSSDRVGYEQYF; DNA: TGTGCCAGCAGCTCTGACAGGGTGGGTTACGAGCAGTACTTC